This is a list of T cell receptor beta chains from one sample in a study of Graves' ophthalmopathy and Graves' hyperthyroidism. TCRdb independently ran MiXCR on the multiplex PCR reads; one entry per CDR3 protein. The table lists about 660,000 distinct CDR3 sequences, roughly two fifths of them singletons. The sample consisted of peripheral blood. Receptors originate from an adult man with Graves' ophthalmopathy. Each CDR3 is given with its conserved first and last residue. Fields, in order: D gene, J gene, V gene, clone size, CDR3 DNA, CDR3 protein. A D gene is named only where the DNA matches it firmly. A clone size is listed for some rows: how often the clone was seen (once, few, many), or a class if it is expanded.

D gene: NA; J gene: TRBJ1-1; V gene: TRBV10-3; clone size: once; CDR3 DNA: TGTGCCATCAGTGCCTCGGGGGGAACTGAAGCTTTCTTT; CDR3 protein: CAISASGGTEAFF
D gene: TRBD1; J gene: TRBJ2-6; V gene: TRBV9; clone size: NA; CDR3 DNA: TGTGCCAGCAGCGTACAGACAGGGAAATCTGGGGCCAACGTCCTGACTTTC; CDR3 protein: CASSVQTGKSGANVLTF
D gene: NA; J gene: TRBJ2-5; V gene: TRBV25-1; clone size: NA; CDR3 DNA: TGTGCCAGCAGCTCACGGAATAGGGCGGAGACCCAGTACTTC; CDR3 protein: CASSSRNRAETQYF
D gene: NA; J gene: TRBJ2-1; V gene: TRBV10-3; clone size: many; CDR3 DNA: TGTGCCATCAGTGAGTCGTCACAAGACAATGAGCAGTTCTTC; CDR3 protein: CAISESSQDNEQFF
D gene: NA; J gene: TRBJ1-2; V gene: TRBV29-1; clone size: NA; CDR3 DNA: TGCAGCGTAGGGGACGGAGCCTACACCTTC; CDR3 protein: CSVGDGAYTF
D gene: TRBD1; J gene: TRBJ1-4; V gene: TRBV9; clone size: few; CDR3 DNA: TGTGCCAGCAGTGTAGAGGGGGCCAGAAATGAAAAACTGTTTTTT; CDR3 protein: CASSVEGARNEKLFF
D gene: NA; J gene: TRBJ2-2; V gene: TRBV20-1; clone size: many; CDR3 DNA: TGCAGTGCTAGAGCGTCAGGCCGTTGGACCGGGGAGCTGTTTTTT; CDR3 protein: CSARASGRWTGELFF
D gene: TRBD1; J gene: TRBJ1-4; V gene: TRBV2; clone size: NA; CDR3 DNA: TGTGCCAGCTTAGGGACAGGGGGCGAAAAACTGTTTTTT; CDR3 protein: CASLGTGGEKLFF
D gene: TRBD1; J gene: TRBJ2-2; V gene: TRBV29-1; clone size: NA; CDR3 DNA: TGCAGCGCGTGGACAGGGGAAACCGGGGAGCTGTTTTTT; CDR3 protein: CSAWTGETGELFF
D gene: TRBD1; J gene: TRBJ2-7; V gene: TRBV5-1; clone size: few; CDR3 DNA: TGCGCCAGCGCTAGCAAAACCGGGACAGTCGTTTCCTACGAGCAGTACTTC; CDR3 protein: CASASKTGTVVSYEQYF
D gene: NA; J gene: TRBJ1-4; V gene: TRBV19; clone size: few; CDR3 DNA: TGTGCCAGTAGTTCATCGGCAACTAATGAAAAACTGTTTTTT; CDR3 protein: CASSSSATNEKLFF
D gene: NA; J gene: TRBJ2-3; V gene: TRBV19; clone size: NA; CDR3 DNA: TGTGCCAGTAGTATCGCAATTTTCGATACGCAGTATTTT; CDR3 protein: CASSIAIFDTQYF
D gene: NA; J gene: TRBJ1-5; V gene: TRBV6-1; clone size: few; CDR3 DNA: TGTGCCAGCAGAAACCTCCGGGGGAACCAGCCCCAGCATTTT; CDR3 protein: CASRNLRGNQPQHF
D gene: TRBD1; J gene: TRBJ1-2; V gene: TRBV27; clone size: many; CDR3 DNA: TGTGCCAGCAGTTCAGGGACAGGGGCTGGCTACACCTTC; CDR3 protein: CASSSGTGAGYTF